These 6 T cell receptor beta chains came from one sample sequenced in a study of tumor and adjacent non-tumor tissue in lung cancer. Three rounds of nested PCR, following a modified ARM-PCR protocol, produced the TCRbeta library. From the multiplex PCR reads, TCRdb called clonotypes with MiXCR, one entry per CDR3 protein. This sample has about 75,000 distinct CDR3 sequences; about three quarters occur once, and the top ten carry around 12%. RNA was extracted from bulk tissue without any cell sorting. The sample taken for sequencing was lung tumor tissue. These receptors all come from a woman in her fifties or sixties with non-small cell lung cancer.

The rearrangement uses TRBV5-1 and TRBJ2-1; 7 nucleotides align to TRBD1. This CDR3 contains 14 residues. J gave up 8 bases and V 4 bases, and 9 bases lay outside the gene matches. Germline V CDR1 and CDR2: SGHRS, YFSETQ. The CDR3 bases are TGCGCCAGCAGCACTAGTTTGCAGGGGGATGAGCAGTTCTTC. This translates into CASSTSLQGDEQFF. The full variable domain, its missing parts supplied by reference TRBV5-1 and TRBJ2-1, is KAGVTQTPRYLIKTRGQQVTLSCSPISGHRSVSWYQQTPGQGLQFLFEYFSETQRNKGNFPGRFSGRQFSNSRSEMNVSTLELGDSALYLCASSTSLQGDEQFFGPGTRLTVL.

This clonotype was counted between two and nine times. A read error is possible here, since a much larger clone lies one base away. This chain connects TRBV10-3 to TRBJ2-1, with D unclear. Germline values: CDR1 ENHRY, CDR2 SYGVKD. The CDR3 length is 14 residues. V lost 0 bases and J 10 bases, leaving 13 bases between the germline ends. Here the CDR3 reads CAISESDNLKEQFF. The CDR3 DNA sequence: TGTGCCATCAGTGAGTCAGACAACCTCAAAGAGCAGTTCTTC.

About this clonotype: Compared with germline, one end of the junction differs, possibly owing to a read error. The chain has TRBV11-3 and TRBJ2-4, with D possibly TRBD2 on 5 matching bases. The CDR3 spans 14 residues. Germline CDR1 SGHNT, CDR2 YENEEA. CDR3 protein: CVSSSTREGSIQYF. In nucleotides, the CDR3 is TGTGTCAGCAGCTCAACAAGGGAAGGGAGCATTCAGTACTTC.

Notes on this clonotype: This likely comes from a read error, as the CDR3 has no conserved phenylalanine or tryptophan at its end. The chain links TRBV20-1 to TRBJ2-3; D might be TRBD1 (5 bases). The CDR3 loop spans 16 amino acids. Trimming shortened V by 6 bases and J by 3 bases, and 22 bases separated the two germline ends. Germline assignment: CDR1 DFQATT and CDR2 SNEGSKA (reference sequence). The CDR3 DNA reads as TGCAGTGCGTCCAAGCCCCTAGTAGGGGTAACAGATACGCAGTATCTT. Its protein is CSASKPLVGVTDTQYL.

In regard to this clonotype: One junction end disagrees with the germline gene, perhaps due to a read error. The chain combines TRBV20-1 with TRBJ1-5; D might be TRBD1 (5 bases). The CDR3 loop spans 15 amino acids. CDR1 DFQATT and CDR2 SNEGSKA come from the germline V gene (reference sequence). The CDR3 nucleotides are TGTAGTGTTAAAACTTTGGGGGACCCTTATCAGCCCCAGCATTTT. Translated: CSVKTLGDPYQPQHF.

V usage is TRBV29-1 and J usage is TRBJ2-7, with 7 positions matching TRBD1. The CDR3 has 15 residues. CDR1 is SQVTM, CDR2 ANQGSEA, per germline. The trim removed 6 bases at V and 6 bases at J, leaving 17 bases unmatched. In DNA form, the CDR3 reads TGCAGCGTCAGATTGAGCGTAACAGGGGTGAGCGAGCAGTACTTC. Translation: CSVRLSVTGVSEQYF.